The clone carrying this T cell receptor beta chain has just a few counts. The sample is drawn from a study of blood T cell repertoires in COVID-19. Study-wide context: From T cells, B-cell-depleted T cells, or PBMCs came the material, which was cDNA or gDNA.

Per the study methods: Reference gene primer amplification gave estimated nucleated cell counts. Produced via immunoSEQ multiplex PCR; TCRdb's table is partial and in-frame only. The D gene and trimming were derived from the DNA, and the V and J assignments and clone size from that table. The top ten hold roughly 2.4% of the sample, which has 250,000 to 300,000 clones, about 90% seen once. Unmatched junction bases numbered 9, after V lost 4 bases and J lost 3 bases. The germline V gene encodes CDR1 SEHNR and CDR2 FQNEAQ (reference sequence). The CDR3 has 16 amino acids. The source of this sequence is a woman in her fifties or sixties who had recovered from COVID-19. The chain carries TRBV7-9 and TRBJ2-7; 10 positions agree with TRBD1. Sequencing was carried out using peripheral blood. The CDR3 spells CASSSPGTGESYEQYF. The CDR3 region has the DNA TGTGCCAGCAGCTCCCCCGGGACAGGGGAGAGCTACGAGCAGTACTTC.